This is a list of T cell receptor beta chains from one sample in a study of cytomegalovirus exposure and HLA in healthy donors. The method was immunoSEQ multiplex PCR; TCRdb's version includes in-frame clones alone and lacks a portion of them. Among 30,000 to 40,000 clones, roughly two fifths were seen once, and the ten largest hold less than 2%. Sequenced: PBMCs. All receptors derive from a woman aged 45-59 years in good health and CMV-seronegative. Both conserved end residues are part of each CDR3. D genes are given only for firm matches. A row's size may be missing; if present it is once, few, many or a size class.

TRBJ2-4	NA	TRBD1	TRBV5-1	CASSFNTNRDRGQYF	TGCGCCAGCAGCTTCAATACTAACCGGGACAGGGGTCAGTACTTC
TRBJ2-7	NA	TRBD2	TRBV9	CASSTGLAGAGYEQYF	TGTGCCAGCAGCACGGGACTAGCGGGAGCGGGCTACGAGCAGTACTTC
TRBJ2-1	NA	TRBD2	TRBV7-6	CASSLSGRASGNEQFF	TGTGCCAGCAGCTTAAGTGGGAGGGCTTCTGGGAATGAGCAGTTCTTC
TRBJ2-7	NA	TRBD2	TRBV5-1	CASSGGTSGRDYEQYF	TGCGCCAGCAGCGGGGGGACTAGCGGGAGGGACTACGAGCAGTACTTC
TRBJ1-6	NA	NA	TRBV5-1	CASSLAGVSPLHF	TGCGCCAGCAGCTTGGCAGGGGTTTCACCCCTCCACTTT
TRBJ2-1	NA	TRBD2	TRBV25-1	CATSTSGRVNEQFF	TGTGCCACCTCGACTAGCGGGAGGGTTAATGAGCAGTTCTTC
TRBJ2-5	once	NA	TRBV2	CASSEIKTQYF	TGTGCCAGCAGTGAAATAAAGACCCAGTACTTC
TRBJ2-3	once	TRBD1	TRBV15	CATSRETGQGFAGRPDTQYF	TGTGCCACCAGCAGAGAGACGGGACAGGGTTTCGCAGGTCGGCCAGATACGCAGTATTTT
TRBJ1-4	NA	TRBD1	TRBV7-8	CASSQGDRARGEKLFF	TGTGCCAGCAGCCAAGGGGACAGAGCCCGGGGTGAAAAACTGTTTTTT
TRBJ1-2	NA	TRBD1	TRBV6-5	CASMYRGQASGGYTF	TGTGCCAGCATGTATCGAGGACAGGCTAGTGGGGGCTACACCTTC
TRBJ1-5	NA	TRBD1	TRBV5-4	CAAGTGNQPQHF	TGTGCCGCCGGGACAGGCAATCAGCCCCAGCATTTT
TRBJ2-1	few	TRBD1	TRBV27	CASSFQGAYNEQFF	TGTGCCAGCAGTTTCCAGGGGGCTTACAATGAGCAGTTCTTC
TRBJ2-3	few	TRBD2	TRBV19	CASLAGRGSSTDTQYF	TGTGCCAGTCTAGCGGGCCGGGGTTCCAGCACAGATACGCAGTATTTT
TRBJ2-3	few	NA	TRBV9	CASSVGTGGRTDTQYF	TGTGCCAGCAGCGTAGGTACAGGCGGTCGCACAGATACGCAGTATTTT
TRBJ2-1	NA	NA	TRBV7-9	CASSLVTPFDEQFF	TGTGCCAGCAGCTTAGTGACTCCCTTCGATGAGCAGTTCTTC
TRBJ2-1	few	NA	TRBV14	CASSLRDPGLPNEQFF	TGTGCCAGCAGCCTCCGGGATCCAGGACTCCCGAATGAGCAGTTCTTC
TRBJ1-5	NA	NA	TRBV6-5	CASSRTEGQPQHF	TGTGCCAGCAGCCGGACGGAGGGTCAGCCCCAGCATTTT
TRBJ2-5	NA	TRBD1	TRBV7-9	CASSLGQGWETQYF	TGTGCCAGCAGCCTAGGACAGGGATGGGAGACCCAGTACTTC
TRBJ2-3	NA	NA	TRBV19	CASSQTDTQYF	TGTGCCAGTAGTCAGACAGATACGCAGTATTTT
TRBJ1-4	NA	TRBD1	TRBV2	CASRGRDRGRTNEKLFF	TGTGCCAGCAGGGGGAGGGACAGGGGTCGGACTAATGAAAAACTGTTTTTT
TRBJ2-5	few	TRBD2	TRBV5-1	CASSLGLAGAGETQYF	TGCGCCAGCAGCCTCGGACTAGCGGGAGCCGGAGAGACCCAGTACTTC
TRBJ1-1	NA	TRBD1	TRBV4-1	CASSHTDRGGTEAFF	TGCGCCAGCAGCCACACGGACAGGGGTGGGACTGAAGCTTTCTTT
TRBJ2-7	NA	NA	TRBV12-2	CASRLAPAIRGSYEQYF	TGTGCAAGTCGCTTAGCGCCGGCGATTAGGGGCTCCTACGAGCAGTACTTC
TRBJ2-7	NA	NA	TRBV6-5	CASSYKGEGYEQYF	TGTGCCAGCAGTTACAAGGGGGAAGGCTACGAGCAGTACTTC
TRBJ2-5	few	TRBD1	TRBV6-5	CASSPTGGEETQYF	TGTGCCAGCAGCCCGACAGGGGGAGAAGAGACCCAGTACTTC
TRBJ1-2	NA	NA	TRBV28	CASLLRGGPGGYTF	TGTGCCAGCCTCTTACGGGGGGGTCCAGGCGGCTACACCTTC
TRBJ2-5	NA	NA	TRBV7-9	CASSFLSGYETQYF	TGTGCCAGCAGCTTTCTTTCAGGGTACGAGACCCAGTACTTC
TRBJ1-4	NA	NA	TRBV11-2	CASSLDRGILFF	TGTGCCAGCAGCTTAGATCGGGGGATTCTGTTTTTT
TRBJ1-5	few	TRBD1	TRBV6-5	CASSPTGVGNQPQHF	TGTGCCAGCAGCCCCACAGGGGTCGGTAATCAGCCCCAGCATTTT
TRBJ2-2	NA	NA	TRBV5-1	CASSSGGTGELFF	TGCGCCAGCAGCTCTGGAGGGACCGGGGAGCTGTTTTTT
TRBJ2-1	NA	NA	TRBV29-1	CSVGPAETQRGQFF	TGCAGCGTTGGCCCAGCGGAAACACAGCGAGGGCAGTTCTTC